The 14 T cell receptor beta chains given below trace back to one sample, sequenced in a study of blood T cells in healthy people across ages. Primers used in a second PCR of roughly 7 to 11 cycles were a sample-barcoded 5' primer and a J-beta primer mix. TCRdb reprocessed the 5' RACE reads with MiXCR, giving one entry per CDR3 protein. This table holds roughly 1.5 million distinct CDR3 sequences, approximately 39% found once. Material: blood. The receptors were sampled from a woman younger than 30 in good health.

The gene calls are TRBV30 and TRBJ2-7; D might be TRBD1 (6 bases). The J call could be wrong; TRBJ2-4 is a better fit for the DNA end. Looked up from germline, CDR1 is GTSNPN and CDR2 is SVGIG (reference sequence). The CDR3 has 13 amino acids. The CDR3, as DNA: TGTGCCCTAGTAGGTCCAGGGGAAAACATTCAGTACTTC. Translation gives CALVGPGENIQYF.

The sample holds a few counts of this clonotype. The gene calls are TRBV5-1 and TRBJ2-5; no clear D. The CDR3 length is 14 residues. Germline CDR1 SGHRS, CDR2 YFSETQ. V lost 2 bases and J lost 1, with 9 bases in between. The CDR3 nucleotides read TGCGCCAGCAGCTTCGTCGACGGCCAAGAGACCCAGTACTTC. Translating gives CASSFVDGQETQYF.

The rearrangement links TRBV29-1 to TRBJ2-1; maybe TRBD2 (6 bases). Near its end, the DNA agrees better with TRBJ2-7, so the J call may be wrong. CDR1 is SQVTM and CDR2 is ANQGSEA in the germline V gene. The CDR3 is made up of 15 amino acids. The DNA for the CDR3 is TGCAGCGTTGAGGGAGTTAGCGGCTCCTACAATGAGCAGTACTTC. Translation gives CSVEGVSGSYNEQYF.

This clonotype showed up just a few times. The chain joins TRBV7-9 to TRBJ2-7, with a weak D call TRBD1 (8 bases). CDR1 is SEHNR and CDR2 is FQNEAQ in the germline V gene (reference sequence). This CDR3 has 16 residues. With 3 bases removed from V and 1 base from J, the gap between germline ends came to 16 bases. The CDR3 reads CASSFRAGQVSYEQYF. The CDR3 DNA follows: TGTGCCAGCAGCTTTCGAGCGGGACAGGTTTCCTACGAGCAGTACTTC. Complete variable domain (other parts from reference TRBV7-9 and TRBJ2-7): DTGVSQNPRHKITKRGQNVTFRCDPISEHNRLYWYRQTLGQGPEFLTYFQNEAQLEKSRLLSDRFSAERPKGSFSTLEIQRTEQGDSAMYLCASSFRAGQVSYEQYFGPGTRLTVT.

This clonotype was observed a few times. J is TRBJ1-2 and V is TRBV7-2, with D hard to call. V was clipped by 5 bases and J by 8 bases, with 15 bases between them. Germline lookup yields CDR1 SGHTA and CDR2 FQGNSA. CDR3 size: 13 residues. The CDR3 DNA reads as TGTGCCAGCAGCGCCCACACCTATCAGGGCTACACCTTC. Translated: CASSAHTYQGYTF.

V usage is TRBV9 and J usage is TRBJ1-2; a weak D match, TRBD1 (6 bases). In germline, CDR1 is SGDLS, CDR2 YYNGEE. The germline V and J ends were trimmed by 3 bases and 4 bases, with 19 bases remaining between them. The CDR3 runs to 16 residues. The CDR3 reads CASSESKGGLGYGYTF. The CDR3 nucleotides are TGTGCCAGCAGCGAGTCCAAGGGGGGGCTTGGCTATGGCTACACCTTC.

The rearrangement links TRBV7-9 to TRBJ2-3, with D possibly matching TRBD2 (6 bases). V shed 7 bases and J shed 4 bases, with 15 bases lying between them. This CDR3 has 14 amino acids. Per germline, CDR1 SEHNR and CDR2 FQNEAQ (reference sequence). CDR3 region: CASNWLGRPDTQYF. The CDR3 DNA sequence: TGTGCCAGCAATTGGCTAGGGAGGCCAGATACGCAGTATTTT.

Of note for this clonotype: One end of the junction does not line up with germline, which may come from a read error. J is TRBJ2-1 and V is TRBV12-3 or TRBV12-4; D is possibly TRBD2 (5 bases). The CDR3 is made up of 12 amino acids. CDR3 loop: CTSVSSSNEQFF. Written as DNA, the CDR3 is TGTACCAGCGTCTCTAGCAGCAATGAGCAGTTCTTC.

This chain connects TRBV5-5 to TRBJ2-1, with TRBD2 matching over 10 bases. This CDR3 spans 16 amino acids. Germline loops: CDR1 SGHKS, CDR2 YYEKEE (reference sequence). The J segment lost 1 base and the V segment lost 2 bases, leaving 3 bases of the junction unmatched. CDR3 region: CASSFAAGGSYNEQFF. In nucleotides, the CDR3 is TGTGCCAGCAGCTTCGCAGCGGGAGGGTCCTACAATGAGCAGTTCTTC.

This clonotype has a single count. The rearrangement links TRBV14 to TRBJ1-2; D is unclear. The CDR3 has 16 residues. V was pared by 1 base and J by 4 bases, with 16 bases between. CDR1 is SGHDN, CDR2 FVKESK, per germline. CDR3 residues: CASSQGLDLAVYGYTF. The CDR3 coding sequence is TGTGCCAGCAGCCAAGGGCTCGACCTGGCGGTCTATGGCTACACCTTC.

The chain's CDR3 is CASSLVAGAISPLHF. CDR3 DNA: TGTGCCAGCAGCTTGGTGGCAGGGGCAATTTCACCCCTCCACTTT. The chain uses TRBV7-8 and TRBJ1-6, with D tentatively TRBD1 (6 bases). This CDR3 comprises 15 residues. The germline CDR1 and CDR2 sequences are SGHVS and FQNEAQ. V lost 3 bases and J lost 9, with 15 bases in between.

This clonotype showed up just a few times. The chain joins TRBV7-6 to TRBJ2-7; 8 bases are shared with TRBD1. CDR3 length: 14 amino acids. Germline trimming cut 2 bases from V and 6 bases from J; bases unmatched to any gene: 6. Germline lookup yields CDR1 SGHVS and CDR2 FNYEAQ. CDR3 residues: CASSLKLGQVEQYF. Here the CDR3 DNA reads TGTGCCAGCAGCTTAAAGTTGGGACAGGTCGAGCAGTACTTC.

The V call is TRBV6-6, the J call TRBJ1-5, with 7 bases lining up with TRBD1. V lost 6 bases to trimming and J lost 5 bases; unmatched junction nucleotides: 10. This CDR3 contains 15 residues. Germline-derived CDR1 and CDR2 are MNHNY and SVGAGI (reference sequence). The DNA of the CDR3 is TGTGCCAGCAGGCCTCCGGGGGACAGTCATCAGCCCCAGCATTTT. Translating it yields CASRPPGDSHQPQHF.

This clonotype occurred a few times. The junction and the germline gene differ at one end; a read error may be behind it. V is TRBV4-1 and J is TRBJ2-3; 10 bases match TRBD2. Germline V gives CDR1 MGHRA, CDR2 YSYEKL. This CDR3 contains 17 residues. CDR3 nucleotides: TGCGCCAGCAGCCAAGGCCTAGCGGGGGAACTCACAAATACGCAGTATTTT. This sequence encodes CASSQGLAGELTNTQYF.